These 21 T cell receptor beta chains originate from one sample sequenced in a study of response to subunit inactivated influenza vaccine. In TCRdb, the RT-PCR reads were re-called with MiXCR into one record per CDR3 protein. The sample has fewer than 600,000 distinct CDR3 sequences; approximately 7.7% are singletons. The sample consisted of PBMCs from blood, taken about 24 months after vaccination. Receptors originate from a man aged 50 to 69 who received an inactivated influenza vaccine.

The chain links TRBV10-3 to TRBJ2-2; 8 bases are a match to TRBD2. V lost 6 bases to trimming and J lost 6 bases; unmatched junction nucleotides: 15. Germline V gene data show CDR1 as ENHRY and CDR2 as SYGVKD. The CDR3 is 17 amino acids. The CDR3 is CAISLVGSREVAGELFF. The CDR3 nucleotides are TGTGCCATCAGCCTCGTCGGGTCGCGGGAGGTCGCCGGGGAGCTGTTTTTT.

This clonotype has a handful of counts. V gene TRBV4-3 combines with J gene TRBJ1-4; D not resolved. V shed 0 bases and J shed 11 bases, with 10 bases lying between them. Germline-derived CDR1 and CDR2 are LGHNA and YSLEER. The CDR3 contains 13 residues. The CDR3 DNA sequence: TGCGCCAGCAGCCAAGAAAGCGTCGGGAAACTGTTTTTT. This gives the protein CASSQESVGKLFF.

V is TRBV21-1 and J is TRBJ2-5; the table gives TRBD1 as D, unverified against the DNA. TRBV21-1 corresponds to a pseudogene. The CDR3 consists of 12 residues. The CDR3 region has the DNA TGTGCCAGCCGGTGCTTCGAGGGGGTCCAGTACTTC. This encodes CASRCFEGVQYF.

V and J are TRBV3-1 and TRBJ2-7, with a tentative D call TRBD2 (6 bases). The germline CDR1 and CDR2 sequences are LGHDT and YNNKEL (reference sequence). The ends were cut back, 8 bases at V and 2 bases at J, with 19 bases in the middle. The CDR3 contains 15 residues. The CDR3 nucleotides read TGTGCCAGCTGCAAGGAGGGCGGACGGGCCTACGAGCAGTACTTC. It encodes CASCKEGGRAYEQYF.

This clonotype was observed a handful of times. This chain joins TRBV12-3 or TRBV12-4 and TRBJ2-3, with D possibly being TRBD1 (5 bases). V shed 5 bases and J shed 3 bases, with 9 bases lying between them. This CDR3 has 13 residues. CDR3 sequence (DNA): TGTGCCAGCAGTATACAGGATACAGATACGCAGTATTTT. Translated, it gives CASSIQDTDTQYF.

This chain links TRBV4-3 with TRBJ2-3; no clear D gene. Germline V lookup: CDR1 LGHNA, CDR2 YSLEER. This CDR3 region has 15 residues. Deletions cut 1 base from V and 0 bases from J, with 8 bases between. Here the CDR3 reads CASSQGATSTDTQYF. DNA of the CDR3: TGCGCCAGCAGCCAAGGGGCGACTAGCACAGATACGCAGTATTTT.

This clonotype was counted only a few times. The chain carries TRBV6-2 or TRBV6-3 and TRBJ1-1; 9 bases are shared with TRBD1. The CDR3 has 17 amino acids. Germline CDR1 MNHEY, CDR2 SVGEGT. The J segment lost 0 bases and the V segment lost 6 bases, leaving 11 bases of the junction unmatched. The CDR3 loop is CASSYVPGQGMNTEAFF. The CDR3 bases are TGTGCCAGCAGCTATGTCCCGGGACAGGGAATGAACACTGAAGCTTTCTTT.

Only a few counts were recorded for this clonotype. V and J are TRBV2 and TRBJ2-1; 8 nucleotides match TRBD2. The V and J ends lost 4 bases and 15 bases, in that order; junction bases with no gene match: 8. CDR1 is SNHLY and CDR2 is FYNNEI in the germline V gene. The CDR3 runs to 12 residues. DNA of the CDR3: TGTGCCAGCAGTGTCCGGCGGGGGGCTTTGTTCTTC. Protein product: CASSVRRGALFF.

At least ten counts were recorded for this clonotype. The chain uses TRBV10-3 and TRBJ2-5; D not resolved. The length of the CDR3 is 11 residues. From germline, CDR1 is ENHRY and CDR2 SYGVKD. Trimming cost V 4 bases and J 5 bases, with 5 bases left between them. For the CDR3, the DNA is TGTGCCATCAGTGGGGCGGAGACCCAGTACTTC. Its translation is CAISGAETQYF.

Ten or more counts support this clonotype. In DNA, the CDR3 is TGTGCCAGCAGTTACTCGAGGGGGCGCGAGCAGTACTTC. Translation: CASSYSRGREQYF. The J gene is TRBJ2-7, the V gene TRBV6-2 or TRBV6-3, with TRBD1 matching 7 bases. CDR3 size: 13 residues. Germline V lookup: CDR1 MNHEY, CDR2 SVGEGT. Germline trimming cut 0 bases from V and 6 bases from J; bases unmatched to any gene: 2.

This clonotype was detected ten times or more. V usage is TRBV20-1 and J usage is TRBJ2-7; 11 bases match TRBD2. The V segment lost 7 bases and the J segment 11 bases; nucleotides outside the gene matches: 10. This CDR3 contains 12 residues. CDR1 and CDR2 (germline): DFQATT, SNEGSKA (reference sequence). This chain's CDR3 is CSVSGTSGRKYF. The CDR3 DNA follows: TGCAGTGTGAGCGGGACTAGCGGTAGAAAGTACTTC.

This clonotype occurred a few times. The CDR3 sequence: CASSSLAESTDTQYF. CDR3 nucleotide sequence: TGTGCCAGCAGCTCTCTAGCGGAGTCCACAGATACGCAGTATTTT. The gene calls are TRBV11-1 and TRBJ2-3; TRBD2 matches at 7 bases. This CDR3 has 15 residues. V lost 4 bases, J lost 2 bases, and 6 bases stayed unmatched. The V gene's germline CDR1 is SGHAT and CDR2 FQDESV (reference sequence).

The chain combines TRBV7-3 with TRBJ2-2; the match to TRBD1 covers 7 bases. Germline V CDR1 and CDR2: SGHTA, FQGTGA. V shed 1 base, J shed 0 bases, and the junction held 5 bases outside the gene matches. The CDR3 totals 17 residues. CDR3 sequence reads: CASSLSSQGANTGELFF. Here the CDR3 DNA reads TGTGCCAGCAGCTTAAGTTCTCAGGGGGCGAACACCGGGGAGCTGTTTTTT.

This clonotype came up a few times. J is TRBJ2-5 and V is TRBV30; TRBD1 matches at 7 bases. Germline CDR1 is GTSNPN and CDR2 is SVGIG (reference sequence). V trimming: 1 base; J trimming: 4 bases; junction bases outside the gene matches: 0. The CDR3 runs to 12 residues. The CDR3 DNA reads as TGTGCCTGGAGTGGACAGGGAGAGACCCAGTACTTC. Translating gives CAWSGQGETQYF.

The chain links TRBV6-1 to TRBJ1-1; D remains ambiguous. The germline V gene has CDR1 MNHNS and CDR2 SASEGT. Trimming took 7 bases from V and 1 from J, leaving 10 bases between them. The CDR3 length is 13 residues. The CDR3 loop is CASNGRANTEAFF. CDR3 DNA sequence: TGTGCCAGCAACGGACGGGCGAACACTGAAGCTTTCTTT.

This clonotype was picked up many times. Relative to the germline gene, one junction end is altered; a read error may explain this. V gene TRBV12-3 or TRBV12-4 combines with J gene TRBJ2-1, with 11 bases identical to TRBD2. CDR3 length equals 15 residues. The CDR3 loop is CASSIAGGLRNEQFF. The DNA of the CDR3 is TGTGCCAGCAGTATAGCGGGGGGGTTAAGAAATGAGCAGTTCTTC.

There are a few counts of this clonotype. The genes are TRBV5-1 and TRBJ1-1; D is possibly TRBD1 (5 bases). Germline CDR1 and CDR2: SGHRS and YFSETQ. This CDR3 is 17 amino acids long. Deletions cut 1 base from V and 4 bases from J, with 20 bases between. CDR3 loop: CASSLSQGPGPGTEAFF. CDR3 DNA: TGCGCCAGCAGCTTGTCCCAGGGCCCCGGGCCGGGCACTGAAGCTTTCTTT.

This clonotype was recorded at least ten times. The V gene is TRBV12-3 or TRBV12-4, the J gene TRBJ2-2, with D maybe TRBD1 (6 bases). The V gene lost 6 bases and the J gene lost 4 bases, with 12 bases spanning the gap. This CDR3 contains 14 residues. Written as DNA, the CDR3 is TGTGCCAGCAGGATAACAGGGACCACCGGGGAGCTGTTTTTT. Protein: CASRITGTTGELFF.

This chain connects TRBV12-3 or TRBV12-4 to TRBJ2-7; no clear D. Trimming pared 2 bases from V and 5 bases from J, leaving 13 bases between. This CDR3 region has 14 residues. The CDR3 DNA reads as TGTGCCAGCAGTTTAAACGCTGGGGTCGACGAGCAGTACTTC. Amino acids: CASSLNAGVDEQYF.

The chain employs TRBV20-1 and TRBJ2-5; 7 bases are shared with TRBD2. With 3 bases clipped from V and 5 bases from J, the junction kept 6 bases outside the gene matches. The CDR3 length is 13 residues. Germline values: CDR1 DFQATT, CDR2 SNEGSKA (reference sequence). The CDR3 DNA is TGCAGTGCTAGGGAGGCGGGAGTCGAGACCCAGTACTTC. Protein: CSAREAGVETQYF.

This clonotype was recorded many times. The CDR3 DNA is TGTGCCAGCAGTTACAAAGGGGTCAAGTACGAGCAGTACTTC. It encodes CASSYKGVKYEQYF. The V and J genes are TRBV6-5 and TRBJ2-7; tentatively, D is TRBD1 (5 bases). The CDR3 has 14 amino acids. Trimming stripped 2 bases from V and 4 bases from J, with 12 bases between. Looked up from germline, CDR1 is MNHEY and CDR2 is SVGAGI.